One sample yielded the 9 T cell receptor beta chains listed below, sequenced in a study of T cells after yellow fever vaccination. TCRdb processed the 5' RACE reads anew with MiXCR; each CDR3 protein has one entry. The data contain 300,000 to 400,000 distinct CDR3 sequences, 12% of them singletons. The sequencing here drew on CD4+ T cells sorted from PBMCs, taken 15 days after the yellow fever booster vaccination. These receptors all come from a man younger than 35 who received the YFV17D yellow fever vaccine.

This clonotype was observed a handful of times. This sequence joins TRBV4-3 and TRBJ2-1; D is uncertain. The CDR3 is 15 residues long. Deletions cut 1 base from V and 6 bases from J, with 13 bases between. The germline CDR1 and CDR2 sequences are LGHNA and YSLEER. The CDR3 bases are TGCGCCAGCAGCCAAGGTACGGTTGATAGCAATGAGCAGTTCTTC. Translating gives CASSQGTVDSNEQFF.

Concerning this clonotype: A much larger clonotype is one base distant, so this may be a read error. V is TRBV11-1 and J is TRBJ2-5; D gene uncertain. Per the germline V gene, CDR1 is SGHAT and CDR2 is FQDESV (reference sequence). The ends were cut back, 7 bases at V and 4 bases at J, with 16 bases in the middle. The CDR3 has 14 amino acids. CDR3 protein: CASIESSGGETQYF. Here the CDR3 DNA reads TGTGCCAGCATCGAATCTTCTGGCGGAGAGACCCAGTACTTC.

The J gene is TRBJ2-7, the V gene TRBV6-2 or TRBV6-3, with a possible D match to TRBD1 (6 bases). V lost 5 bases and J 9 bases, leaving 17 bases between the germline ends. Germline CDR1 is MNHEY and CDR2 is SVGEGT. This CDR3 region has 13 residues. The DNA of the CDR3 is TGTGCCAGCAGTAATACAGGGCGCAAGGTGCAGTACGTC. This translates into CASSNTGRKVQYV.

This clonotype was detected a few times. This rearrangement joins TRBV12-3 or TRBV12-4 to TRBJ2-2, with 10 bases matching TRBD1. CDR3 length: 16 amino acids. Trimming cost V 6 bases and J 6 bases; bases outside gene matches: 10. CDR3 loop: CASSSGTGVYSGELFF. The CDR3 region has the DNA TGTGCCAGCAGCTCCGGGACAGGGGTGTACTCCGGGGAGCTGTTTTTT.

The chain joins TRBV27 to TRBJ2-2, with a tentative D call TRBD1 (6 bases). This CDR3 has 14 residues. Germline CDR1 reads MNHEY; CDR2 reads SMNVEV (reference sequence). The V end was cut by 5 bases, the J end by 2 bases, with 9 bases between. CDR3 region: CASSKQGNTGELFF. CDR3 DNA sequence: TGTGCCAGCAGTAAACAGGGAAACACCGGGGAGCTGTTTTTT.

This clonotype has a count of ten or more. The chain combines TRBV20-1 with TRBJ2-1; possibly TRBD1 for D (5 bases). V dropped 6 bases and J dropped 4 bases, with 19 bases sitting between them. Germline V gene data show CDR1 as DFQATT and CDR2 as SNEGSKA (reference sequence). CDR3 length equals 15 residues. DNA of the CDR3: TGCAGTGCCCCAAGACCTCCCGACAGATACAATGAGCAGTTCTTC. The encoded protein is CSAPRPPDRYNEQFF.

The table lists this clonotype with a few counts. V and J are TRBV4-2 and TRBJ2-4; a possible D gene is TRBD2 (6 bases). The V and J ends lost 6 bases and 1 base respectively, with 19 bases between them. There are 17 residues in the CDR3. Germline CDR1 LGHNA, CDR2 YNFKEQ. The CDR3 nucleotides read TGTGCCAGCAGGCAAACCCTAGCGAGGAGTGCCAAAAACATTCAGTACTTC. Protein product: CASRQTLARSAKNIQYF.

This chain uses TRBV4-3 with TRBJ1-4; a possible D gene is TRBD1 (6 bases). This CDR3 contains 16 residues. Germline loops: CDR1 LGHNA, CDR2 YSLEER. Trimming shortened V by 0 bases and J by 8 bases, and 16 bases separated the two germline ends. CDR3 amino acids: CASSQEVTGKGEKLFF. Here the CDR3 DNA reads TGCGCCAGCAGCCAAGAAGTTACAGGGAAGGGGGAAAAACTGTTTTTT.

This clonotype was observed a few times. V gene TRBV28 combines with J gene TRBJ2-2; D gene uncertain. The CDR3 length is 14 residues. Germline values: CDR1 MDHEN, CDR2 SYDVKM. Deletions cut 1 base from V and 4 bases from J, with 7 bases between. CDR3 amino acids: CASSLFHPTGELFF. The DNA of the CDR3 is TGTGCCAGCAGTTTATTTCATCCCACCGGGGAGCTGTTTTTT.